The 21 T cell receptor beta chains below were found in one sample sequenced in a study of blood T cell repertoires in COVID-19. The table came from immunoSEQ multiplex PCR; TCRdb's copy has only in-frame clones and leaves some out. This sample has 300,000 to 350,000 clones, with 90% found just once. The sequenced material came from PBMCs or T cells enriched from blood (not recorded which). All receptors come from a woman aged 25 to 39 who had been exposed to COVID-19.

The gene calls are TRBV28 and TRBJ1-1, with no clear D. This CDR3 has 14 amino acids. The germline gives CDR1 MDHEN, CDR2 SYDVKM. Trimming shortened V by 6 bases and J by 0 bases, and 11 bases separated the two germline ends. As DNA, the CDR3 is TGTGCCAGCAGCACCAGGATCATGAACACTGAAGCTTTCTTT. Its translation: CASSTRIMNTEAFF. The full variable domain, completed using reference TRBV28 and TRBJ1-1, is DVKVTQSSRYLVKRTGEKVFLECVQDMDHENMFWYRQDPGLGLRLIYFSYDVKMKEKGDIPEGYSVSREKKERFSLILESASTNQTSMYLCASSTRIMNTEAFFGQGTRLTVV.

The chain carries TRBV13 and TRBJ1-3; D ambiguous. The V and J ends lost 5 bases and 9 bases respectively, with 20 bases between them. The CDR3 is made up of 15 amino acids. Looked up from germline, CDR1 is PRHDT and CDR2 is FYEKMQ (reference sequence). CDR3 nucleotide sequence: TGTGCCAGCAGCCCACTCGGCAGAGGTCGCGGCACCATATATTTT. It yields the protein CASSPLGRGRGTIYF.

The gene calls are TRBV29-1 and TRBJ2-5, with D tentatively TRBD2 (5 bases). The length of the CDR3 is 15 residues. Per the germline V gene, CDR1 is SQVTM and CDR2 is ANQGSEA. Trimming left V 2 bases short and J 2 bases short, with 15 bases between. In DNA, the CDR3 is TGCAGCGTTGAATTGGCCGAGCGGCTACAAGAGACCCAGTACTTC. Protein product: CSVELAERLQETQYF.

The count of this clone is one. The DNA for the CDR3 is TGTGCCAGCAGCGCCGGACAGGTTGGGGGCTACACCTTC. It specifies CASSAGQVGGYTF. The chain uses TRBV6-5 and TRBJ1-2; 7 nucleotides agree with TRBD1. The CDR3 has 13 amino acids. V lost 6 bases to trimming and J lost 8 bases; unmatched junction nucleotides: 9. Germline V gene data show CDR1 as MNHEY and CDR2 as SVGAGI.

The chain has TRBV10-3 and TRBJ1-1; D uncertain. V lost 0 bases to trimming and J lost 1 base, with 3 bases between them. Looked up from germline, CDR1 is ENHRY and CDR2 is SYGVKD. This CDR3 has 13 amino acids. CDR3 sequence reads: CAISESQNTEAFF. The CDR3 coding sequence is TGTGCCATCAGTGAGTCTCAGAACACTGAAGCTTTCTTT.

The chain has TRBV2 and TRBJ1-1, with 8 bases matching TRBD1. In germline, CDR1 is SNHLY, CDR2 FYNNEI. CDR3 length equals 15 residues. V trimming: 6 bases; J trimming: 11 bases; junction bases outside the gene matches: 17. For the CDR3, the DNA is TGTGCCAGCAGGGGCCAACAGGACAGGGCCGTTTTGGCTTTCTTT. Residues: CASRGQQDRAVLAFF.

The genes are TRBV5-5 and TRBJ2-7; 8 bases are shared with TRBD1. CDR3 length equals 16 residues. The ends lost 1 base at V and 0 bases at J; junction bases unmatched: 6. CDR1 and CDR2 from the germline V gene are SGHKS and YYEKEE (reference sequence). The CDR3 region has the DNA TGTGCCAGCAGCTTGTCGGGACAGGACTTCTCCTACGAGCAGTACTTC. This codes for CASSLSGQDFSYEQYF.

This sequence joins TRBV11-3 and TRBJ1-1, with 8 bases identical to TRBD1. The CDR3 runs to 15 residues. Germline V lookup: CDR1 SGHNT, CDR2 YENEEA. J lost 3 bases, V lost 2 bases, and 5 bases had no gene match. CDR3 sequence: CASSLLRGRYTEAFF. The CDR3 nucleotides read TGTGCCAGCAGCTTACTCAGGGGGCGGTACACTGAAGCTTTCTTT.

The rearrangement joins TRBV5-5 to TRBJ1-2, with D possibly matching TRBD1 (5 bases). There are 17 residues in the CDR3. Germline CDR1 and CDR2: SGHKS and YYEKEE (reference sequence). V lost 2 bases and J 1 base, leaving 18 bases between the germline ends. In DNA form, the CDR3 reads TGTGCCAGCAGCTTTCGGATGGGGCTGTTACTTAACTATGGCTACACCTTC. Amino acid sequence: CASSFRMGLLLNYGYTF.

CDR3 amino acids: CSVGGVNYGYTF. CDR3 DNA sequence: TGCAGCGTTGGGGGGGTCAACTATGGCTACACCTTC. V usage is TRBV29-1 and J usage is TRBJ1-2; perhaps TRBD1 as D (5 bases). This CDR3 contains 12 residues. CDR1 and CDR2 (germline): SQVTM, ANQGSEA. V lost 4 bases and J lost 2, with 8 bases in between.

This sequence joins TRBV27 and TRBJ1-1, with D possibly being TRBD1 (6 bases). CDR1 and CDR2 from the germline V gene are MNHEY and SMNVEV (reference sequence). CDR3 size: 15 residues. V lost 2 bases, J lost 11 bases, and 21 bases lay in between. The CDR3 nucleotides are TGTGCCAGCAGTTTAGGGGGACAAGAGGTGGTTGGGGCTTTCTTT. Amino acids: CASSLGGQEVVGAFF.

The chain uses TRBV5-1 and TRBJ1-1; 8 positions match TRBD1. Germline CDR1 is SGHRS and CDR2 is YFSETQ. This CDR3 contains 15 residues. V shed 0 bases and J 6 bases; nucleotides not matched to a gene: 7. CDR3 bases: TGCGCCAGCAGCTTGGGTACAGGGGGAAGGGCTGAAGCTTTCTTT. Protein: CASSLGTGGRAEAFF.

This chain connects TRBV7-9 to TRBJ1-2, with D unclear. Per the germline V gene, CDR1 is SEHNR and CDR2 is FQNEAQ (reference sequence). The CDR3 runs to 16 residues. V lost 5 bases, J lost 3 bases, and 19 bases lay in between. CDR3 sequence reads: CASSPNGGGTYYGYTF. The CDR3 region has the DNA TGTGCCAGCAGCCCCAATGGCGGCGGCACTTACTATGGCTACACCTTC. Combining the CDR3 with reference TRBV7-9 and TRBJ1-2 gives the whole variable domain DTGVSQNPRHKITKRGQNVTFRCDPISEHNRLYWYRQTLGQGPEFLTYFQNEAQLEKSRLLSDRFSAERPKGSFSTLEIQRTEQGDSAMYLCASSPNGGGTYYGYTFGSGTRLTVV.

The CDR3 here is CASGQGIRNQPQHF. The DNA of the CDR3 is TGTGCCAGCGGGCAGGGGATCCGCAATCAGCCCCAGCATTTT. This chain links TRBV2 with TRBJ1-5; possible D gene TRBD1, 6 bases. Per germline, CDR1 SNHLY and CDR2 FYNNEI. With 8 bases removed from V and 2 bases from J, the gap between germline ends came to 13 bases. This CDR3 has 14 residues.

The V gene is TRBV11-2, the J gene TRBJ2-7; 7 bases line up with TRBD1. Germline V gene data show CDR1 as SGHAT and CDR2 as FQNNGV. Germline trimming cut 5 bases from V and 2 bases from J; bases unmatched to any gene: 9. This CDR3 comprises 15 residues. The CDR3 DNA is TGTGCCAGCAGCCGGGACAGATCGCGCACCTACGAGCAGTACTTC. Translation: CASSRDRSRTYEQYF.

This clone has only one observation. This chain links TRBV5-1 with TRBJ1-2; possibly TRBD1 for D (6 bases). This CDR3 spans 17 amino acids. Deletions cut 0 bases from V and 2 bases from J, with 17 bases between. In germline, CDR1 is SGHRS, CDR2 YFSETQ. CDR3 in amino acids: CASSLVARGGRNYGYTF. The DNA of the CDR3 is TGCGCCAGCAGCTTGGTGGCCAGGGGTGGTCGAAACTATGGCTACACCTTC.

This clone was seen only once. The V call is TRBV5-4, the J call TRBJ1-2, with D maybe TRBD1 (6 bases). Trimming stripped 0 bases from V and 4 bases from J, with 16 bases between. Germline V gives CDR1 SGHNT, CDR2 YYREEE (reference sequence). The CDR3 is 16 amino acids. CDR3 nucleotide sequence: TGTGCCAGCAGCTTGGCAAGGCAGGGGCGATCCTATGGCTACACCTTC. This encodes CASSLARQGRSYGYTF.

This clone was seen a few times. The chain links TRBV6-5 to TRBJ1-4; weak D call: TRBD1 (5 bases). Germline lookup yields CDR1 MNHEY and CDR2 SVGAGI. V shed 8 bases and J shed 8 bases, with 21 bases lying between them. The CDR3 length is 15 residues. CDR3 amino acids: CASQHSGGSKEKLFF. CDR3 nucleotides: TGTGCCAGCCAACACAGCGGGGGATCGAAAGAAAAACTGTTTTTT.

In this sample, this clone turned up a few times. The chain has TRBV5-4 and TRBJ1-3, with a possible D match to TRBD1 (6 bases). Germline CDR1 reads SGHNT; CDR2 reads YYREEE (reference sequence). Trimming pared 1 base from V and 3 bases from J, leaving 11 bases between. The CDR3 totals 15 residues. The CDR3 protein is CASSLWGLGGNTIYF. CDR3 DNA: TGTGCCAGCAGCTTGTGGGGGCTGGGTGGAAACACCATATATTTT. Variable domain in full (rest from reference TRBV5-4 and TRBJ1-3): ETGVTQSPTHLIKTRGQQVTLRCSSQSGHNTVSWYQQALGQGPQFIFQYYREEENGRGNFPPRFSGLQFPNYSSELNVNALELDDSALYLCASSLWGLGGNTIYFGEGSWLTVV.

The rearrangement joins TRBV9 to TRBJ1-1; D unclear. V was cut by 4 bases and J by 0 bases, with 10 bases left in between. The CDR3 covers 14 residues. Germline CDR1 SGDLS, CDR2 YYNGEE. The CDR3 reads CASSPTAVNTEAFF. DNA of the CDR3: TGTGCCAGCAGCCCTACCGCGGTGAACACTGAAGCTTTCTTT. Full variable domain (rest looked up from reference TRBV9 and TRBJ1-1): DSGVTQTPKHLITATGQRVTLRCSPRSGDLSVYWYQQSLDQGLQFLIQYYNGEERAKGNILERFSAQQFPDLHSELNLSSLELGDSALYFCASSPTAVNTEAFFGQGTRLTVV.

The chain carries TRBV9 and TRBJ2-5; D possibly corresponds to TRBD2 (6 bases). V shed 0 bases and J shed 0 bases, with 12 bases lying between them. The CDR3 consists of 16 residues. Germline V gene lookup returns CDR1 SGDLS and CDR2 YYNGEE. This CDR3 is CASSVAGEAYQETQYF. For the CDR3, the DNA is TGTGCCAGCAGCGTAGCGGGGGAAGCGTACCAAGAGACCCAGTACTTC.